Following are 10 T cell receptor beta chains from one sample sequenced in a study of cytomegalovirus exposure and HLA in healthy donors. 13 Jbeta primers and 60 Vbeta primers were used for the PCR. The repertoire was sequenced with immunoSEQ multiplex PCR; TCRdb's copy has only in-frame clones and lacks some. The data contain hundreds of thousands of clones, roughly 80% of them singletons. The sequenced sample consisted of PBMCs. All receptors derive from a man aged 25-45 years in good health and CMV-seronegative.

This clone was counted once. The CDR3 loop reads CASMEGTFSYEQYF. The CDR3 DNA sequence: TGTGCCAGCATGGAGGGCACCTTCTCCTACGAGCAGTACTTC. This chain connects TRBV2 to TRBJ2-7, with D tentatively TRBD2 (6 bases). CDR1 is SNHLY, CDR2 FYNNEI, per germline. V dropped 7 bases and J dropped 0 bases, with 13 bases sitting between them. This CDR3 is built from 14 residues.

The CDR3 DNA reads TGTGCCAGCTCACCACGGACAGGGACCTACGAGCAGTACTTC. Protein sequence: CASSPRTGTYEQYF. The chain is built from TRBV18 and TRBJ2-7; 8 nucleotides align to TRBD1. V lost 1 base to trimming and J lost 2 bases; unmatched junction nucleotides: 1. The CDR3 is 14 amino acids. Germline V CDR1 and CDR2: KGHSH, LQKENI.

The CDR3 coding sequence is TGCGCCAGCAGCCAAGTGTTTCAGAACACTGAAGCTTTCTTT. Residues: CASSQVFQNTEAFF. The rearrangement joins TRBV4-1 to TRBJ1-1, with D unresolved. V was cut by 1 base and J by 1 base, with 7 bases left in between. The CDR3 runs to 14 residues. Germline loops: CDR1 MGHRA, CDR2 YSYEKL.

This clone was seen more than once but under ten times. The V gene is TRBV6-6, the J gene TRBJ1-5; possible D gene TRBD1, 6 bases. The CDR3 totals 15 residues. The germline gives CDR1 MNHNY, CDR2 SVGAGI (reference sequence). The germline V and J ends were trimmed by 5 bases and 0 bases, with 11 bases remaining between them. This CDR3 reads CASSDGQYSNQPQHF. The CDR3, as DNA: TGTGCCAGCAGTGATGGACAGTATAGCAATCAGCCCCAGCATTTT.

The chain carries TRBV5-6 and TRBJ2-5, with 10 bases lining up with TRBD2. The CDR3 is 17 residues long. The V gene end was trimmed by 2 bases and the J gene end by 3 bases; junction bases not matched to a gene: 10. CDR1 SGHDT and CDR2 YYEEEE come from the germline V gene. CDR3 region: CASSFRGSGGSEETQYF. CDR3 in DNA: TGTGCCAGCAGCTTCAGGGGTAGCGGGGGGAGCGAAGAGACCCAGTACTTC.

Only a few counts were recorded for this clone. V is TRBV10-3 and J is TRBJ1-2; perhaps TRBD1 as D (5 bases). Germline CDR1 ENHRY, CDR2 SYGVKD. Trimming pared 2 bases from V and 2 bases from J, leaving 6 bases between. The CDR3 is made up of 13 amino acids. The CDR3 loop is CAISEAGNYGYTF. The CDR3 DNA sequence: TGTGCCATCAGTGAGGCAGGGAACTATGGCTACACCTTC.

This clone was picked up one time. As DNA, the CDR3 is TGTGCCAGCAGCTTAGAGAGGGGGGGAAACCAGCCCCAGCATTTT. This translates into CASSLERGGNQPQHF. The chain joins TRBV11-2 to TRBJ1-5, with a possible D match to TRBD1 (6 bases). This CDR3 has 15 amino acids. V was pared by 0 bases and J by 7 bases, with 13 bases between. CDR1 and CDR2 (germline): SGHAT, FQNNGV.

The CDR3 spells CASSLVGQNFGNTIYF. The CDR3, as DNA: TGCGCCAGCAGCTTGGTGGGACAGAATTTTGGAAACACCATATATTTT. The V and J genes are TRBV5-1 and TRBJ1-3, with 7 bases aligning to TRBD1. CDR3 size: 16 residues. Trimming at V came to 0 bases and at J to 3 bases, leaving 6 bases not matched to a gene. Per germline, CDR1 SGHRS and CDR2 YFSETQ.

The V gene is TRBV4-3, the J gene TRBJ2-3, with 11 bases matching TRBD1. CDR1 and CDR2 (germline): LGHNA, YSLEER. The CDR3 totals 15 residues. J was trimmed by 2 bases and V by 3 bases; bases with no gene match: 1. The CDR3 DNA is TGCGCCAGCAGCCAGGACAGGGGGCTCACAGATACGCAGTATTTT. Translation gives CASSQDRGLTDTQYF.

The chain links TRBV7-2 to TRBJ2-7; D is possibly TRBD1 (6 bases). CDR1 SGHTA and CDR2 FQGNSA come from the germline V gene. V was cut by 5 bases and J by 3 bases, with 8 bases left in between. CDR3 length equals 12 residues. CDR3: CASSTDSYEQYF. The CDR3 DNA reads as TGTGCCAGCAGCACGGACAGCTACGAGCAGTACTTC. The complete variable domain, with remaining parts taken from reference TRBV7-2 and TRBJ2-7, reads GAGVSQSPSNKVTEKGKDVELRCDPISGHTALYWYRQSLGQGLEFLIYFQGNSAPDKSGLPSDRFSAERTGGSVSTLTIQRTQQEDSAVYLCASSTDSYEQYFGPGTRLTVT.